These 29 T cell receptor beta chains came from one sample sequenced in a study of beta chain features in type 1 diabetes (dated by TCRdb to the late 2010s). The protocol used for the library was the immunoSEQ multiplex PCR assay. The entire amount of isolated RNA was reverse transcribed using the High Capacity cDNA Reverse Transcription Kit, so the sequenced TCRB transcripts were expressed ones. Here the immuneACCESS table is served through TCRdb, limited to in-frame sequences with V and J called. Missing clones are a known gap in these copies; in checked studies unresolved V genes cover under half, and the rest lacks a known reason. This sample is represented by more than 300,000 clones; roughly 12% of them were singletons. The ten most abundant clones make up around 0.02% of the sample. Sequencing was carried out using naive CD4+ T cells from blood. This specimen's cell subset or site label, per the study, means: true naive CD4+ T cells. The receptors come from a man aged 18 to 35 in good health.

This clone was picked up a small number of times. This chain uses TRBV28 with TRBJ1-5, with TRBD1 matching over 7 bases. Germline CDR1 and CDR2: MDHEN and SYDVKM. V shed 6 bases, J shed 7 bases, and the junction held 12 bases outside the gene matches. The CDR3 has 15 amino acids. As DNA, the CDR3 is TGTGCCAGCAGGCTCAGTGACAGGGAGAGACAGCCCCAGCATTTT. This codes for CASRLSDRERQPQHF.

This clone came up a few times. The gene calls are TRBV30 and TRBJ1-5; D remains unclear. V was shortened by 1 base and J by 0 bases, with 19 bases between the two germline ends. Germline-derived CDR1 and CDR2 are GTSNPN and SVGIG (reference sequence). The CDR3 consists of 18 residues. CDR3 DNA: TGTGCCTGGAGTGCGTCGACACACAAGAAATATAGCAATCAGCCCCAGCATTTT. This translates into CAWSASTHKKYSNQPQHF. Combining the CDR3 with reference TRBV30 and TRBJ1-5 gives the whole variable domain SQTIHQWPATLVQPVGSPLSLECTVEGTSNPNLYWYRQAAGRGLQLLFYSVGIGQISSEVPQNLSASRPQDRQFILSSKKLLLSDSGFYLCAWSASTHKKYSNQPQHFGDGTRLSIL.

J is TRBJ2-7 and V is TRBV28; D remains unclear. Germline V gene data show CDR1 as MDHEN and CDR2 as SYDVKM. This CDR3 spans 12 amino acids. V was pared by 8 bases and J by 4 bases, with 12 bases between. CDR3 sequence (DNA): TGTGCCAGCTCACCCCAAGCGTACGAGCAGTACTTC. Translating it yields CASSPQAYEQYF.

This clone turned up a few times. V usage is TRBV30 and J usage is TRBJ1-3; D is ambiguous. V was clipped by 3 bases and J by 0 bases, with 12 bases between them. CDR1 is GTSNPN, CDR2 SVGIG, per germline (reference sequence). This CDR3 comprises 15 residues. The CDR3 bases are TGTGCCTGGAGGGGTACAGTGTCCTCTGGAAACACCATATATTTT. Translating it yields CAWRGTVSSGNTIYF.

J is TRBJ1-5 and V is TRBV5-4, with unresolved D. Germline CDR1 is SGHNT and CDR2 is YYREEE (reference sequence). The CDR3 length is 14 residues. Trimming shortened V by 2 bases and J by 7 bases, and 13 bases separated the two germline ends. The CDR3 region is CASSFHGSEQPQHF. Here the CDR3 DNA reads TGTGCCAGCAGCTTTCACGGGAGCGAGCAGCCCCAGCATTTT.

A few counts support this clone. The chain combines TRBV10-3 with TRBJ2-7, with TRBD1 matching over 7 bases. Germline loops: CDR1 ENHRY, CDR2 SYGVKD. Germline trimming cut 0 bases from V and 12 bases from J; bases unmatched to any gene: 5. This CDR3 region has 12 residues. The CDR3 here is CAISESNRDRYF. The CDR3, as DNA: TGTGCCATCAGTGAGTCGAATCGGGACAGGTACTTC.

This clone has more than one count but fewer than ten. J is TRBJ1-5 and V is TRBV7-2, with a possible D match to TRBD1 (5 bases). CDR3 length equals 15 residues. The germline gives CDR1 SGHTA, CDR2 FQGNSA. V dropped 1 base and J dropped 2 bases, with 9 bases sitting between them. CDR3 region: CASSLGWGGNQPQHF. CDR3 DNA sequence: TGTGCCAGCAGCTTAGGGTGGGGCGGCAATCAGCCCCAGCATTTT.

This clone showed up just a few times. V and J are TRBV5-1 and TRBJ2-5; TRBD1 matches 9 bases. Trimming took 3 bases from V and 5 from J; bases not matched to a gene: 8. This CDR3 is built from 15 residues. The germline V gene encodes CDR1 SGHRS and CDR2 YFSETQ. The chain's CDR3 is CASSYNRGLMETQYF. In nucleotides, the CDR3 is TGCGCCAGCAGCTATAACAGGGGGCTCATGGAGACCCAGTACTTC.

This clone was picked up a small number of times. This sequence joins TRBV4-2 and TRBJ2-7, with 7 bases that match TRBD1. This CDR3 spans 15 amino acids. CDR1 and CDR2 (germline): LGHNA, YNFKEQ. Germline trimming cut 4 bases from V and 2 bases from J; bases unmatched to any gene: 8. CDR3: CASSPPEGAAYEQYF. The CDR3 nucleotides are TGTGCCAGCAGCCCACCCGAGGGGGCCGCCTACGAGCAGTACTTC.

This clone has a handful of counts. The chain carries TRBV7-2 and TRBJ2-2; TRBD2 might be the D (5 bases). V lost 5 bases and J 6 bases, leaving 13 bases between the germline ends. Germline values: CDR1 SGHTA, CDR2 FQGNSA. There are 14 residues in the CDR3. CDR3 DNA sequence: TGTGCCAGCAGCGAAAGAAGAGGGCCCGGGGAGCTGTTTTTT. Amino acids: CASSERRGPGELFF.

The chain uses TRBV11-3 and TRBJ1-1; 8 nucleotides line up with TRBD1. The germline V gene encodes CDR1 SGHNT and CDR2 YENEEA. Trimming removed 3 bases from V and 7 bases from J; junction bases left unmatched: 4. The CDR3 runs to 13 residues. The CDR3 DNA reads TGTGCCAGCAGCTTCGGACAGGGCCGTGAAGCTTTCTTT. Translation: CASSFGQGREAFF.

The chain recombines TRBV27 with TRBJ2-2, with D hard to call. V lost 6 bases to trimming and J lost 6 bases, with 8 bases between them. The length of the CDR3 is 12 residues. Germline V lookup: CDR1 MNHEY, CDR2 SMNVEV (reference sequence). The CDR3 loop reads CASRQSAGELFF. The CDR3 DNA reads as TGTGCCAGCAGACAGTCGGCCGGGGAGCTGTTTTTT.

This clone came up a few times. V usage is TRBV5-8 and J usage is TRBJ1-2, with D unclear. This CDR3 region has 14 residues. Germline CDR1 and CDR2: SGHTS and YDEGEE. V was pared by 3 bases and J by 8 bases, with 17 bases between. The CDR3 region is CASSSSRLHWGYTF. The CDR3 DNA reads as TGTGCCAGCAGCTCCTCTCGTCTGCACTGGGGCTACACCTTC.

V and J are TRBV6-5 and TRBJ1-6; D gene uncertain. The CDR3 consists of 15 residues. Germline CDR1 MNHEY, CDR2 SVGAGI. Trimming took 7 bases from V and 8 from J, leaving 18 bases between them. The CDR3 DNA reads TGTGCCAGCACCATAAACGGGATTTTGGATTCACCCCTCCACTTT. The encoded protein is CASTINGILDSPLHF.

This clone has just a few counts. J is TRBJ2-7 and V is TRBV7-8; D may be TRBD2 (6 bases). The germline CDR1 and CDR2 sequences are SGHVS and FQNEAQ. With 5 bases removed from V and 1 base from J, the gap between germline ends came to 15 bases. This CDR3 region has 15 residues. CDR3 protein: CASSPAGTLSYEQYF. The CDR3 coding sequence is TGTGCCAGCAGCCCAGCGGGCACGTTATCCTACGAGCAGTACTTC. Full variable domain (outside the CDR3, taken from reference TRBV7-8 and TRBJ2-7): GAGVSQSPRYKVAKRGQDVALRCDPISGHVSLFWYQQALGQGPEFLTYFQNEAQLDKSGLPSDRFFAERPEGSVSTLKIQRTQQEDSAVYLCASSPAGTLSYEQYFGPGTRLTVT.

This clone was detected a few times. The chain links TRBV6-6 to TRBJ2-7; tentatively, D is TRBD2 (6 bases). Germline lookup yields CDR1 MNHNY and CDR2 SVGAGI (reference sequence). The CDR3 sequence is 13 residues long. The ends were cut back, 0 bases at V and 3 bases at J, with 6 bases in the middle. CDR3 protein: CASSYSEGYEQYF. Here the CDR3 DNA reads TGTGCCAGCAGTTACTCGGAGGGCTACGAGCAGTACTTC.

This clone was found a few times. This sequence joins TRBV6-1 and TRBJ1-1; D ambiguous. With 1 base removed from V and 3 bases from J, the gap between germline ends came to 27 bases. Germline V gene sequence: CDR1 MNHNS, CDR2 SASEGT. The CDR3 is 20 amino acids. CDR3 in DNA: TGTGCCAGCAGTGAAGGTGTCCGATTAAACCCTTTTGGGAGGTACACTGAAGCTTTCTTT. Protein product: CASSEGVRLNPFGRYTEAFF.

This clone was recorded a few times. CDR3 sequence reads: CAISVDSMRTEAFF. The CDR3 DNA reads as TGTGCCATCAGTGTGGACAGTATGCGGACTGAAGCTTTCTTT. The chain uses TRBV10-3 and TRBJ1-1; D is possibly TRBD1 (6 bases). The V gene lost 4 bases and the J gene lost 5 bases, with 14 bases spanning the gap. CDR1 ENHRY and CDR2 SYGVKD come from the germline V gene. CDR3 length: 14 residues.

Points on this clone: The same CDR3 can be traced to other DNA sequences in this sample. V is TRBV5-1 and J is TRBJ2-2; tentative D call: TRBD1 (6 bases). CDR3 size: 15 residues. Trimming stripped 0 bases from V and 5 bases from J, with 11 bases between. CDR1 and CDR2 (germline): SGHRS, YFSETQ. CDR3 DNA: TGCGCCAGCAGCTTGGGCAGGGGATTAACCGGGGAGCTGTTTTTT. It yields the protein CASSLGRGLTGELFF.

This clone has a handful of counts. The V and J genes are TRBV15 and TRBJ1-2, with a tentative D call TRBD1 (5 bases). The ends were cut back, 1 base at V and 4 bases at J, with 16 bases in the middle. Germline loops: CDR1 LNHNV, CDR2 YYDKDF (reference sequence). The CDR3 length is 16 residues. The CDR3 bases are TGTGCCACCAGCAGAGGGGGAGGGGTGGGCCTCTATGGCTACACCTTC. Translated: CATSRGGGVGLYGYTF.

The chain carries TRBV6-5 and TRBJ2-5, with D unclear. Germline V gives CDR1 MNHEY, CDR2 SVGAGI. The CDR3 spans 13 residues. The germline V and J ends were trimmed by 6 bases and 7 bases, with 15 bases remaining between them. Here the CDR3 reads CASSSTSKRTQYF. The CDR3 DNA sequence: TGTGCCAGCAGCTCAACCTCTAAGAGGACCCAGTACTTC.

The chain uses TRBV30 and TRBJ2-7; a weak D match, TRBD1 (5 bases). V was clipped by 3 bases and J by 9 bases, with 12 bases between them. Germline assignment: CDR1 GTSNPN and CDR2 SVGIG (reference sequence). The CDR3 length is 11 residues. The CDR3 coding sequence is TGTGCCTGGAGCACCCAGGGCGGGCAGTACTTC. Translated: CAWSTQGGQYF.

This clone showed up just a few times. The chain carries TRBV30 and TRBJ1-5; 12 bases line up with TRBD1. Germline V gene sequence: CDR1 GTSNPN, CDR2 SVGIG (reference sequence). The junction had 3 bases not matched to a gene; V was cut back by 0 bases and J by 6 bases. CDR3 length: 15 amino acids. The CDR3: CAWSVLGQGAQPQHF. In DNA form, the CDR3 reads TGTGCCTGGAGTGTTCTGGGACAGGGGGCTCAGCCCCAGCATTTT.

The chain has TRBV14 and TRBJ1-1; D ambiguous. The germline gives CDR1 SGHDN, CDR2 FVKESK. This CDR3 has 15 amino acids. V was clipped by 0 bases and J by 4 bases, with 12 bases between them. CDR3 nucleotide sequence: TGTGCCAGCAGCCAAGATACGGGGAAGAGCACTGAAGCTTTCTTT. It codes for CASSQDTGKSTEAFF.

The CDR3 spells CASGLVTYEQYF. The CDR3, as DNA: TGTGCCAGCGGACTAGTGACATACGAGCAGTACTTC. The chain combines TRBV28 with TRBJ2-7; 7 nucleotides match TRBD2. From germline, CDR1 is MDHEN and CDR2 SYDVKM. The CDR3 runs to 12 residues. The V and J ends lost 8 bases and 4 bases, in that order; junction bases with no gene match: 5. The full variable domain, rest sourced from reference TRBV28 and TRBJ2-7, is DVKVTQSSRYLVKRTGEKVFLECVQDMDHENMFWYRQDPGLGLRLIYFSYDVKMKEKGDIPEGYSVSREKKERFSLILESASTNQTSMYLCASGLVTYEQYFGPGTRLTVT.

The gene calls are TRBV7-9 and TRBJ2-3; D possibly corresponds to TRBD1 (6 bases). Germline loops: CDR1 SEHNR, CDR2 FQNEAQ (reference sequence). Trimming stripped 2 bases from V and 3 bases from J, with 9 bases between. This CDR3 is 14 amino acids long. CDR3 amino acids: CASSLRTETDTQYF. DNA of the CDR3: TGTGCCAGCAGCTTAAGGACAGAAACAGATACGCAGTATTTT.

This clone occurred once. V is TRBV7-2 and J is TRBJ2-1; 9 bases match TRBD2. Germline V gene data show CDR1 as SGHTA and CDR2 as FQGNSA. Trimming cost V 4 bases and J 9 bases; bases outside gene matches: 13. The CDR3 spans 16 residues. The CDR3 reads CASSSGLGSGSAEQFF. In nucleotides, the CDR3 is TGTGCCAGCAGCTCCGGACTGGGTAGCGGGAGTGCTGAGCAGTTCTTC.

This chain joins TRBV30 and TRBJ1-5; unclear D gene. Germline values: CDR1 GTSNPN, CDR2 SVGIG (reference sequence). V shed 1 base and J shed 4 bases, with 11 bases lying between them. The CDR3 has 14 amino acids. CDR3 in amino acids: CAWSALAGNQPQHF. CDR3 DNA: TGTGCCTGGAGTGCTCTAGCGGGGAATCAGCCCCAGCATTTT.

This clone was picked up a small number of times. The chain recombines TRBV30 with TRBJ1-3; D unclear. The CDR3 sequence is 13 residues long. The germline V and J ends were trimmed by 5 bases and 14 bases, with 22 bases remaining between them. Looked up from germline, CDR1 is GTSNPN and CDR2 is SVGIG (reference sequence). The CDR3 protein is CAWSVGGTRSLYF. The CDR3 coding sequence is TGTGCCTGGTCAGTAGGAGGTACACGGTCGTTATATTTT.